This entry is about one T cell receptor (beta chain). Antigen: not known. The junction and the germline gene differ at one end; a read error may be behind it. This sample is part of a study of T cell repertoires in cytomegalovirus infection. The overall study: Recently identified HLA-C-restricted and well-studied HLA-B-restricted CMV epitopes were used. CMV infection plus the matching HLA type was flagged by public TCR beta signatures. The study's findings and limits: The study identified carriers of CMV plus the relevant HLA from cumulative public TCR beta family frequency. HLA-C-restricted CMV-specific TCR beta clonotypes were dominant in the ex vivo response.

TCRdb re-called the reads with MiXCR, one entry per CDR3 protein. The sample contains fewer than 850,000 distinct CDR3 sequences, 29% of which appear only once. The CDR3 is made up of 16 amino acids. Germline CDR1 reads MGHRA; CDR2 reads YSYEKL. The chain employs TRBV4-1 and TRBJ2-1; no firm D call. The sequenced sample was cultured CD8+ T cells from PBMCs, obtained from culture after CMV antigen stimulation. The origin of this receptor is a human donor in good health (CMV status not recorded). Some clones in this sample may be carry-over from other donors' samples. The CDR3 region is CASSQESQQPYNEQFF. CDR3 nucleotides: TGTGCCAGCAGCCAAGAATCCCAGCAACCCTACAATGAGCAGTTCTTC.